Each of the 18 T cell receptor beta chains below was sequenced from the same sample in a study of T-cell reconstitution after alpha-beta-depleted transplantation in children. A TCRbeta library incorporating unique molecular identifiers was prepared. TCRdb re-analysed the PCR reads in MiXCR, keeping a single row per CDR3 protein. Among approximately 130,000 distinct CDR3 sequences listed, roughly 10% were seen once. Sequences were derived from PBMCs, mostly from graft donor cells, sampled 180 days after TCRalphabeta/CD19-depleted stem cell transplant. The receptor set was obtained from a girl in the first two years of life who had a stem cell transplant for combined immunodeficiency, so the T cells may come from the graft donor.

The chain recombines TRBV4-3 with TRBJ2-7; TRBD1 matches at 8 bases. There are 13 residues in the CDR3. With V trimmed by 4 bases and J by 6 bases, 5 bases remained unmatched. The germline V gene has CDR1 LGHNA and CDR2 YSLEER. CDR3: CASSRGQGREQYF. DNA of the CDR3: TGCGCCAGCAGCCGTGGACAGGGTCGCGAGCAGTACTTC.

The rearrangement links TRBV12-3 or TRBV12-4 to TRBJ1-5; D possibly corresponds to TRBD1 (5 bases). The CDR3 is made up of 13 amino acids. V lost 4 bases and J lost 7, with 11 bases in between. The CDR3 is CASSSRGRQPQHF. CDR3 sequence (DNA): TGTGCCAGCAGTTCCCGGGGCAGGCAGCCCCAGCATTTT.

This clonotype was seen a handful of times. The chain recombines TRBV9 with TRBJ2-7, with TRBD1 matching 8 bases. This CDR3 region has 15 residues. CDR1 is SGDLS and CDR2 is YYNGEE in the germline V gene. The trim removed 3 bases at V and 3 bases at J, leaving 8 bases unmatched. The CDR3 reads CASSGGDRHGYEQYF. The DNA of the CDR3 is TGTGCCAGCAGCGGGGGGGACAGGCACGGCTACGAGCAGTACTTC.

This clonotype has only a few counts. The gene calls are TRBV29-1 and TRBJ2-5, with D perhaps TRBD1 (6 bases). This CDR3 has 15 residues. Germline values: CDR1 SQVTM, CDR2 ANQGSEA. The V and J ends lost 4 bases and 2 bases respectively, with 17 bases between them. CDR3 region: CSVGDVQGAQETQYF. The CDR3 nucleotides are TGCAGCGTTGGAGACGTACAGGGCGCACAAGAGACCCAGTACTTC.

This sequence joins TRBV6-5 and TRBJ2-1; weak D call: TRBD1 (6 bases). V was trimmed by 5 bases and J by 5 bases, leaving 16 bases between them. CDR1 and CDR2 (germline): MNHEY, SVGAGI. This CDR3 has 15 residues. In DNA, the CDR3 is TGTGCCAGCAGTATGGATTGGGGGCTTAACAATGAGCAGTTCTTC. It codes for CASSMDWGLNNEQFF.

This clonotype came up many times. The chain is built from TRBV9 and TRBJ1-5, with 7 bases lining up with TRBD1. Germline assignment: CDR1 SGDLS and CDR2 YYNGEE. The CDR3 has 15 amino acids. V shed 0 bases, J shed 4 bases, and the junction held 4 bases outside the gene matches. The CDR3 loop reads CASSVAGQQNQPQHF. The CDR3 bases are TGTGCCAGCAGCGTAGCGGGACAGCAAAATCAGCCCCAGCATTTT.

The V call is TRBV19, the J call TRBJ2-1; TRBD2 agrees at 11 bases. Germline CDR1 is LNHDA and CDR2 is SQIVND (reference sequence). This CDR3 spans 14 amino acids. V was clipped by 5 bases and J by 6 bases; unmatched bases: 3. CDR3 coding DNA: TGTGCCAGTAGTCTAGCGGGAGGTCCCAATGAGCAGTTCTTC. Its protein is CASSLAGGPNEQFF.

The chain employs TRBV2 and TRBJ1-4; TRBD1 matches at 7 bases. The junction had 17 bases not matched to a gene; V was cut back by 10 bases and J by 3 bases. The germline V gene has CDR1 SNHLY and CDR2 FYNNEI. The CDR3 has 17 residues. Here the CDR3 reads CAMGPRQGTDPNEKLFF. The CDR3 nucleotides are TGTGCCATGGGCCCCAGACAGGGCACTGACCCTAATGAAAAACTGTTTTTT.

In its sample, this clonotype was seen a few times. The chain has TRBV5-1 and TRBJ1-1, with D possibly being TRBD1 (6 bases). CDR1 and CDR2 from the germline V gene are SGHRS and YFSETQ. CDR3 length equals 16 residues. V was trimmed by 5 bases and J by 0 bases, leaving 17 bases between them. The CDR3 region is CASSSGDSGMNTEAFF. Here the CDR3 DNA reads TGCGCCAGCAGTTCAGGGGACTCAGGAATGAACACTGAAGCTTTCTTT.

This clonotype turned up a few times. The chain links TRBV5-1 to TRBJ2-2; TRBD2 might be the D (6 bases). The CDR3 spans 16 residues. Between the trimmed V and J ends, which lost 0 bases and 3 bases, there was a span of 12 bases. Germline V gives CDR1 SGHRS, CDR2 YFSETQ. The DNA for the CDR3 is TGCGCCAGCAGCTTGGCCAAGGGAGGTGACACCGGGGAGCTGTTTTTT. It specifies CASSLAKGGDTGELFF. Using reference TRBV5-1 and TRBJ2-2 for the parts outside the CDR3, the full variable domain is KAGVTQTPRYLIKTRGQQVTLSCSPISGHRSVSWYQQTPGQGLQFLFEYFSETQRNKGNFPGRFSGRQFSNSRSEMNVSTLELGDSALYLCASSLAKGGDTGELFFGEGSRLTVL.

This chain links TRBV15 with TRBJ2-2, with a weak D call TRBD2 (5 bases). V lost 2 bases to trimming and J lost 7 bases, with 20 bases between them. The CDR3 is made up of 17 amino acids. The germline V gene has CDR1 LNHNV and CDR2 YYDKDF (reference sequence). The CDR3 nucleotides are TGTGCCACCAGCAGATTCTCCCAGGACTCTCCGTTCGGGGAGCTGTTTTTT. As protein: CATSRFSQDSPFGELFF.

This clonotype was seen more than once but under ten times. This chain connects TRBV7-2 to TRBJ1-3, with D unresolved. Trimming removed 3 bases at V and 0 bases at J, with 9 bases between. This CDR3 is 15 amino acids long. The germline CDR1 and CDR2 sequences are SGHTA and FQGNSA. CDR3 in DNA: TGTGCCAGCAGCTTTTCAGGAAACTCTGGAAACACCATATATTTT. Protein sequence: CASSFSGNSGNTIYF. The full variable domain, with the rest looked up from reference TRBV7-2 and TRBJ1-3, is GAGVSQSPSNKVTEKGKDVELRCDPISGHTALYWYRQSLGQGLEFLIYFQGNSAPDKSGLPSDRFSAERTGGSVSTLTIQRTQQEDSAVYLCASSFSGNSGNTIYFGEGSWLTVV.

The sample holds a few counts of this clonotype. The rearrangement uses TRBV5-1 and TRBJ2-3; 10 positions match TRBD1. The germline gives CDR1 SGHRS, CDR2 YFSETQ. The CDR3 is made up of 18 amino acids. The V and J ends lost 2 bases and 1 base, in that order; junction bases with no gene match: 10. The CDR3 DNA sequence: TGCGCCAGCAGCTTTTACCATGGGGGGACAGGGGGCACAGATACGCAGTATTTT. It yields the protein CASSFYHGGTGGTDTQYF.

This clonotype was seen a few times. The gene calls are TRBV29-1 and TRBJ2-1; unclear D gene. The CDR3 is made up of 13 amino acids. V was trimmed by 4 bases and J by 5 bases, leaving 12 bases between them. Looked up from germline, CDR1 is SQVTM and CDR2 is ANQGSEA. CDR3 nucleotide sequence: TGCAGCGTTGTGAGGTTCGGAGACAATGAGCAGTTCTTC. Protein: CSVVRFGDNEQFF.

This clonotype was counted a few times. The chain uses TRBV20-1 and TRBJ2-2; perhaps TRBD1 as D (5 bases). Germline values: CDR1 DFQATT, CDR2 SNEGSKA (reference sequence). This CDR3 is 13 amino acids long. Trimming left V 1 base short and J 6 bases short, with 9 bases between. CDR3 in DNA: TGCAGTGCTAGAGTCCTAGGGGCCGGGGAGCTGTTTTTT. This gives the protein CSARVLGAGELFF.

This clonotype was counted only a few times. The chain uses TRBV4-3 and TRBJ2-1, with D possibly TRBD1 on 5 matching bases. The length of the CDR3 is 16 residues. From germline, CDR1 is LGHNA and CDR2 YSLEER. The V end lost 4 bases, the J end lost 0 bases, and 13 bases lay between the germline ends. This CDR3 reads CASSPGASSSYNEQFF. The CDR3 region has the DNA TGCGCCAGCAGCCCTGGGGCCTCGAGCTCCTACAATGAGCAGTTCTTC.

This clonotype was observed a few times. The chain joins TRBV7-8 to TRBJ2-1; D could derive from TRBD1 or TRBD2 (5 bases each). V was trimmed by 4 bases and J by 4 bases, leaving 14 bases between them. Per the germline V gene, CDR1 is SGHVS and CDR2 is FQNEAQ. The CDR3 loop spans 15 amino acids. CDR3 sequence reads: CASSSPGTTYNEQFF. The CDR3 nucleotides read TGTGCCAGCAGCTCTCCCGGGACCACATACAATGAGCAGTTCTTC.

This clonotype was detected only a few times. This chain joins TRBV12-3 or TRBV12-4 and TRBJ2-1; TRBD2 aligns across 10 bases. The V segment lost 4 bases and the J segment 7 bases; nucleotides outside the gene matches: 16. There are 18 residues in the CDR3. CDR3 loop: CASSSGIRAGGPWNEQFF. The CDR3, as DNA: TGTGCCAGCAGTTCAGGGATAAGAGCGGGAGGGCCATGGAATGAGCAGTTCTTC.